This record looks at one TCR beta chain sequence and its context. The antigen it recognizes is unknown. No base quality values were provided; no much bigger clone lies one nucleotide off. Library preparation was by 5' RACE. Reads for this sample came from an Illumina HiSeq 2000. Template switching introduced a universal primer binding site; the final cDNA contained a unique molecular identifier, enabling accurate counting of TCR cDNA molecules. First-strand cDNA for TCR alpha and beta chains was synthesized from specific primers in the conserved constant-segment region. To control for contamination, each cDNA library was double barcoded with a SMART-Mk sample barcode plus Illumina barcodes. TruSeq adapter sequences and Illumina sample barcodes were added in two successive PCR steps. The TCR alpha and beta cDNA libraries were sequenced on the Illumina HiSeq platform using custom primers. Per the authors' processing: MiGEC processed the raw reads to extract unique molecular identifiers, while MiXCR was used to determine the CDR3 positions. For each individual, recombination models were inferred using an EM algorithm with the repgenHMM and IGoR tools. The tcR package in R was used for shared clonotype analysis, with sharing normalized by the product of cloneset sizes. To study raw recombination without the effects of thymic and clonal selection, out-of-frame nonproductive sequences were analyzed. In TCRdb, the public reads were trimmed at Q25 with fastp and aligned with MiXCR, with productive beta chains retained. Entries that share a CDR3 protein sequence are merged under the most common genes and DNA. The V and J calls follow TCRdb's processing rather than the paper's. Within this sample are roughly 770,000 distinct CDR3 sequences, with over 15% of them counted one time only. The top ten clonotypes cover 10% to 15% of the sample.

The source of the sample is a study of identical twins (dated by TCRdb to 2016 to 2017). Study-wide context: The study deep-sequenced TCR alpha and beta repertoires from monozygotic twins, unrelated adults of various ages and cord blood to test whether fetal clonotypes persist. To rule out contamination, the twin experiments were replicated at different times with different library preparation protocols. General study outcomes and caveats: Because the same donors could not be followed over many years, conclusions were based on cross-sectional statistical analysis. Invariant T cells such as MAIT and iNKT could partly confound zero-insertion analyses, though diverse VJ usage argued against this for most clonotypes. Compared with coincidental sharing between unrelated individuals, out-of-frame TCR alpha sequences shared between twins had an excess of sequences with low generation probability. Recombination models systematically underestimated out-of-frame TCR alpha sharing in monozygotic twins but agreed with sharing between unrelated individuals. A weaker excess of twin sharing was found in beta out-of-frame sequences because the signal-to-noise ratio was lowered by fewer shared sequences. Fewer insertions were carried by abundant cord blood beta clonotypes; a weaker similar trend was observed in young adult naive repertoires, while no such trend was observed in memory repertoires.

Every donor in the study was a healthy Caucasian. Three pairs of female monozygotic twins, all aged about 18 to 29 years, were included in the twin cohort. Peripheral blood mononuclear cells were used as the source from which RNA for TCR libraries was isolated. Trimming leaves V shorter by 4 bases and J shorter by 5 bases, with the junction holding 6 bases beyond the gene matches. Reading from cysteine to phenylalanine, the CDR3 counts 15 amino acids. Only CDR3 DNA remains: 45 bases, in frame from the first base. CDR1 MNHEY and CDR2 SVGEGT are derived from the germline V gene. This sample also appeared in a second study, on T cells expressing NK-cell markers. The second study, in turn, reports: Three sorted T-cell subsets (CD3+CD56+NKG2C+, CD3+CD56+NKG2C- and CD3+CD56-NKG2C+) from 8 or 9 donors had their TCR beta-chain repertoires profiled. Among the eight sequenced donors, only one was HCMV-seronegative, while the other seven were HCMV-seropositive. In several experiments an anti-gammadeltaTCR antibody was added to restrict sorting to alphabetaTCR-expressing T cells. In 5 to 7 donors, the dominant CD3+CD56+NKG2C+ clonotypes were found to rank among the top 10 CD8+ clonotypes and to make up about 1.0-7.5% of CD8+ T cells. Those dominant clonotypes were again the most abundant among CD3+CD56-NKG2C+ cells in four donors, at about 28.3-65%. It remained unclear whether the expanded NKG2C-expressing T cell clones were specific for HCMV antigens. All eight donors whose samples were sequenced were randomly selected healthy volunteers, three of them men and five women. HCMV-specific IgG was detected in serum with a commercial ELISA kit to determine HCMV serostatus. For a handful of donors, bulk peripheral blood T-cell repertoires were additionally sequenced from unsorted PBMC. MIGEC was used to demultiplex reads and group the reads by UMI, and MiTCR was used to assemble and quantify clonotypes. To exclude erroneous sequences, any TCR cDNA sequence not supported by at least two reads was discarded. The tcR package was used for downstream repertoire analysis, and clonotypes were matched between fractions using CDR3 nucleotide sequence together with V segment. Antigen specificity was annotated against VDJdb with VDJmatch, allowing one amino acid substitution in CDR3.

This clonotype originated in a young woman in good health. The sequence joins TRBV6-2 or TRBV6-3 to TRBJ1-5; TRBD1 agrees with 9 junctional bases. The material sequenced was PBMCs. The DNA reads as follows: TGTGCCAGCAGTTGGTCGGGACAGGGCTATCAGCCCCAGCATTTT. Translated, this is CASSWSGQGYQPQHF.